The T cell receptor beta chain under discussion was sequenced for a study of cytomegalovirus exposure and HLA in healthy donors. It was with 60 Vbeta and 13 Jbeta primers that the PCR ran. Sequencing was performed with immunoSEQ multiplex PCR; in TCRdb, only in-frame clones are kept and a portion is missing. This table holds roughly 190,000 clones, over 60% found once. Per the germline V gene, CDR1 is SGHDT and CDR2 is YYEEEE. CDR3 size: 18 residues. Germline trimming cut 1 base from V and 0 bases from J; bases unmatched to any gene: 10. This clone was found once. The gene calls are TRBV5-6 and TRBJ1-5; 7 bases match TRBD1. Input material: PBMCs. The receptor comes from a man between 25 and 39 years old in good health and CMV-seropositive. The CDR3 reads CASSLRGGRYSSNQPQHF. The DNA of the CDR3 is TGTGCCAGCAGCTTGAGAGGGGGCAGGTACTCTAGCAATCAGCCCCAGCATTTT.